Presented here are 9 T cell receptor beta chains from one specimen sequenced in a study of shared clonotypes between healthy human individuals. Profiling relied on immunoSEQ multiplex PCR, and the TCRdb table lists in-frame clones only, not all of them. There are 2 million to 2.5 million clones in the sample; 80% to 95% occur only once, and roughly 0.34% lies in the top ten. Sequencing was performed on naive CD4+ T cells from PBMCs. Subset described: CD45RA+ positively selected. Receptors originate from a man younger than 35 in good health. Some clones in this sample may be carry-over from other donors' samples.

This clone was observed a few times. Other DNA sequences in this sample translate to the same CDR3. The chain employs TRBV19 and TRBJ1-1, with D tentatively TRBD1 (5 bases). The V end was cut by 6 bases, the J end by 4 bases, with 9 bases between. The CDR3 consists of 12 residues. Germline-derived CDR1 and CDR2 are LNHDA and SQIVND (reference sequence). CDR3 coding DNA: TGTGCCAGTAGGGGGGATTTCACTGAAGCTTTCTTT. Amino acid sequence: CASRGDFTEAFF.

V and J are TRBV7-8 and TRBJ1-5; no definite D call. V was clipped by 1 base and J by 2 bases, with 12 bases between them. From germline, CDR1 is SGHVS and CDR2 FQNEAQ. This CDR3 region has 16 residues. The CDR3 DNA reads as TGTGCCAGCAGCTTAGATGGGCAGAATCGCAATCAGCCCCAGCATTTT. This translates into CASSLDGQNRNQPQHF.

The chain uses TRBV7-9 and TRBJ1-1, with D perhaps matching TRBD1 (6 bases). The CDR3 loop spans 15 amino acids. Germline CDR1 is SEHNR and CDR2 is FQNEAQ (reference sequence). V was shortened by 6 bases and J by 10 bases, with 24 bases between the two germline ends. This CDR3 is CASSFPGGPGRGAFF. DNA of the CDR3: TGTGCCAGCAGTTTCCCCGGGGGGCCGGGTCGCGGAGCTTTCTTT.

The CDR3 DNA reads TGTGCCAGTAGGGGGACTAGCGGGAGGTTTAATGAGCAGTTCTTC. It encodes CASRGTSGRFNEQFF. This chain connects TRBV19 to TRBJ2-1, with 15 positions matching TRBD2. The CDR3 consists of 15 residues. The V segment lost 6 bases and the J segment 7 bases; nucleotides outside the gene matches: 4. CDR1 and CDR2 (germline): LNHDA, SQIVND (reference sequence).

The chain combines TRBV28 with TRBJ1-3, with 9 nucleotides matching TRBD1. Per the germline V gene, CDR1 is MDHEN and CDR2 is SYDVKM. The CDR3 consists of 15 residues. Trimming removed 2 bases from V and 4 bases from J; junction bases left unmatched: 3. The CDR3 DNA follows: TGTGCCAGCAGTTTAAACAGGGGGCAGGGAAACACCATATATTTT. Amino acids: CASSLNRGQGNTIYF.

This rearrangement joins TRBV11-2 to TRBJ2-1, with 8 bases identical to TRBD2. V lost 2 bases to trimming and J lost 7 bases; unmatched junction nucleotides: 19. Per germline, CDR1 SGHAT and CDR2 FQNNGV. The CDR3 length is 19 residues. The CDR3 nucleotides are TGTGCCAGCAGCTTATATTTTACTAGCGGTCCCGGTCAACGGAATGAGCAGTTCTTC. This codes for CASSLYFTSGPGQRNEQFF.

The chain links TRBV19 to TRBJ2-2, with D possibly matching TRBD1 (7 bases). From germline, CDR1 is LNHDA and CDR2 SQIVND (reference sequence). The CDR3 spans 19 residues. Trimming cost V 5 bases and J 1 base, with 23 bases left between them. This CDR3 is CASSALTGKGGKNTGELFF. In DNA form, the CDR3 reads TGTGCCAGTAGTGCCTTGACAGGGAAGGGCGGGAAGAACACCGGGGAGCTGTTTTTT.

CDR3 sequence: CAISERGFTSGNTIYF. DNA of the CDR3: TGTGCCATCAGTGAGCGGGGGTTTACCTCTGGAAACACCATATATTTT. V usage is TRBV10-3 and J usage is TRBJ1-3; possible D gene TRBD1, 5 bases. Germline values: CDR1 ENHRY, CDR2 SYGVKD. Trimming stripped 2 bases from V and 0 bases from J, with 11 bases between. The CDR3 is 16 amino acids.

The chain couples TRBV7-3 to TRBJ1-2, with no clear D. There are 14 residues in the CDR3. The germline gives CDR1 SGHTA, CDR2 FQGTGA. Trimming removed 4 bases from V and 0 bases from J, with 9 bases in between. CDR3 DNA: TGTGCCAGCAGCTCGAGCCCCCCTAACTATGGCTACACCTTC. Its protein product is CASSSSPPNYGYTF.